The clone carrying this TCR beta chain was counted only a few times. This sample was included in a study of early T cells in non-severe SARS-CoV-2 infection. The germline V gene has CDR1 SGHVS and CDR2 FQNEAQ. V was pared by 1 base and J by 1 base, with 4 bases between. The CDR3 covers 14 residues. Unique molecular identifiers were affixed to single, distinct cDNA molecules. Using its own MiXCR run on the 5' RACE reads, TCRdb lists one record per CDR3 protein. The sample holds some 110,000 distinct CDR3 sequences, more than 12% seen once. The V and J genes are TRBV7-8 and TRBJ2-2; D remains unclear. This receptor was identified in an adult who was a healthcare worker with PCR-confirmed SARS-CoV-2 infection or an uninfected control (not recorded which). Sequenced sample: whole blood. In DNA, the CDR3 is TGTGCCAGCAGCTTAGTACAGAACACCGGGGAGCTGTTTTTT. As protein: CASSLVQNTGELFF.